These 13 T cell receptor beta chains share one sample of origin, sequenced in a study of T cell responses to AZD1222 COVID-19 vaccine. Repertoires were generated with immunoSEQ multiplex PCR, while TCRdb's copy carries only in-frame clones and drops some. This sample yields around 190,000 clones, of which 80% to 95% are seen a single time; more than 1.5% belongs to the top ten. Sequences were derived from peripheral blood, sampled 28 days after the second AZD1222 dose. The receptors were sampled from an adult who received the AZD1222 COVID-19 vaccine.

V gene TRBV10-2 combines with J gene TRBJ2-2; TRBD1 might be the D (6 bases). V lost 10 bases and J 3 bases, leaving 21 bases between the germline ends. Germline V gene sequence: CDR1 WSHSY, CDR2 SAAADI. This CDR3 has 16 residues. CDR3 protein: CATLRGGSGDTGELFF. CDR3 nucleotides: TGCGCCACCCTGAGAGGTGGGTCAGGGGACACCGGGGAGCTGTTTTTT.

This sequence joins TRBV4-1 and TRBJ2-4; 9 bases are a match to TRBD1. The CDR3 totals 15 residues. V gave up 4 bases and J gave up 7 bases; unmatched junction bases: 8. CDR1 is MGHRA and CDR2 is YSYEKL in the germline V gene. CDR3 sequence reads: CASSPTGTGRNIQYF. The CDR3 DNA follows: TGCGCCAGCAGCCCGACCGGGACAGGGCGGAACATTCAGTACTTC.

The rearrangement links TRBV6-1 to TRBJ2-3; 7 positions agree with TRBD2. Germline CDR1 is MNHNS and CDR2 is SASEGT. The CDR3 has 14 residues. Trimming took 5 bases from V and 2 from J; bases not matched to a gene: 4. The CDR3 sequence: CASSNRDYTDTQYF. Here the CDR3 DNA reads TGTGCCAGCAGTAACCGGGACTACACAGATACGCAGTATTTT.

This chain connects TRBV7-9 to TRBJ1-2; unclear D gene. Germline lookup yields CDR1 SEHNR and CDR2 FQNEAQ (reference sequence). CDR3 length: 16 residues. V lost 1 base, J lost 6 bases, and 18 bases lay in between. This CDR3 reads CASSLEGRGTAHGYTF. In nucleotides, the CDR3 is TGTGCCAGCAGCTTAGAAGGGAGAGGCACTGCGCATGGCTACACCTTC.

Points on this clone: One end of the junction varies from germline; a read error may be responsible. This chain connects TRBV23-1 to TRBJ2-2; 9 bases line up with TRBD1. TRBV23-1 qualifies as an ORF whose function is uncertain. The CDR3 extends over 17 amino acids. The DNA for the CDR3 is TGCGCCAGCAGTCAATATGCCGCGGACAGGGGACGGCGGGGAGCTGTTTTT. It translates to CASSQYAADRGRRGAVF.

V usage is TRBV6-2 or TRBV6-3 and J usage is TRBJ2-1, with 8 bases aligning to TRBD2. V dropped 2 bases and J dropped 0; count of bases not matched to a gene: 6. In germline, CDR1 is MNHEY, CDR2 SVGEGT. This CDR3 spans 17 amino acids. The CDR3, as DNA: TGTGCCAGCAGTTACCGCCTCGGGGGGGACTCCTACAATGAGCAGTTCTTC. This codes for CASSYRLGGDSYNEQFF.

The rearrangement uses TRBV19 and TRBJ2-6; D might be TRBD1 (6 bases). Per germline, CDR1 LNHDA and CDR2 SQIVND (reference sequence). The CDR3 spans 15 residues. Trimming cost V 10 bases and J 0 bases, with 13 bases left between them. CDR3 DNA: TGTGCCACCCGGGACACCTACTCTGGGGCCAACGTCCTGACTTTC. It encodes CATRDTYSGANVLTF. Full variable domain (missing parts from reference TRBV19 and TRBJ2-6): DGGITQSPKYLFRKEGQNVTLSCEQNLNHDAMYWYRQDPGQGLRLIYYSQIVNDFQKGDIAEGYSVSREKKESFPLTVTSAQKNPTAFYLCATRDTYSGANVLTFGAGSRLTVL.

The V gene is TRBV7-9, the J gene TRBJ2-5; D gene uncertain. This CDR3 region has 14 residues. V lost 7 bases and J lost 2, with 14 bases in between. Germline V lookup: CDR1 SEHNR, CDR2 FQNEAQ (reference sequence). CDR3 protein: CASTPGREQETQYF. DNA for the CDR3: TGTGCCAGCACCCCAGGCCGCGAACAAGAGACCCAGTACTTC.

The V call is TRBV9, the J call TRBJ1-2; D not certain. Germline-derived CDR1 and CDR2 are SGDLS and YYNGEE. The V gene lost 4 bases and the J gene lost 3 bases, with 13 bases spanning the gap. The CDR3 is 14 residues long. CDR3 DNA: TGTGCCAGCAGCCCCCCGTGGCAGTACTATGGCTACACCTTC. This translates into CASSPPWQYYGYTF. The complete variable domain, with remaining parts taken from reference TRBV9 and TRBJ1-2, reads DSGVTQTPKHLITATGQRVTLRCSPRSGDLSVYWYQQSLDQGLQFLIQYYNGEERAKGNILERFSAQQFPDLHSELNLSSLELGDSALYFCASSPPWQYYGYTFGSGTRLTVV.

The chain recombines TRBV7-9 with TRBJ1-3; D might be TRBD1 (5 bases). This CDR3 contains 18 residues. Germline V gene data show CDR1 as SEHNR and CDR2 as FQNEAQ (reference sequence). The ends were cut back, 4 bases at V and 4 bases at J, with 23 bases in the middle. CDR3 in amino acids: CASSSRQSLGISGNTIYF. The CDR3 coding sequence is TGTGCCAGCAGCTCCCGACAGTCCCTAGGTATATCGGGAAACACCATATATTTT. The whole variable domain, filled in from reference TRBV7-9 and TRBJ1-3, reads DTGVSQNPRHKITKRGQNVTFRCDPISEHNRLYWYRQTLGQGPEFLTYFQNEAQLEKSRLLSDRFSAERPKGSFSTLEIQRTEQGDSAMYLCASSSRQSLGISGNTIYFGEGSWLTVV.

V gene TRBV24-1 combines with J gene TRBJ2-3, with TRBD2 as a possible D gene (7 bases). Germline-derived CDR1 and CDR2 are KGHDR and SFDVKD. The CDR3 has 17 residues. The V end lost 4 bases, the J end lost 1 base, and 17 bases lay between the germline ends. The CDR3, as DNA: TGTGCCACCAGTGACCCCTTGGGAGGGGGAGGCACAGATACGCAGTATTTT. Residues: CATSDPLGGGGTDTQYF.

The chain couples TRBV3-1 (or the pseudogene TRBV3-2) to TRBJ2-7; TRBD2 matches at 10 bases. CDR3 length: 15 amino acids. Losses at the gene ends were 4 bases for V and 5 bases for J; bases not matched to a gene: 8. Germline V gene data show CDR1 as LGHDT and CDR2 as YNNKEL (reference sequence). The CDR3 loop reads CASSPLASGGNEQYF. CDR3 in DNA: TGTGCCAGCAGCCCTTTGGCTAGCGGGGGTAACGAGCAGTACTTC.

The V gene is TRBV6-5, the J gene TRBJ1-6; no clear D gene. The CDR3 is made up of 15 amino acids. The germline gives CDR1 MNHEY, CDR2 SVGAGI. V dropped 8 bases and J dropped 5 bases, with 16 bases sitting between them. The CDR3 here is CASSETPSHNSPLHF. The CDR3 DNA sequence: TGTGCCAGCTCAGAGACCCCGAGCCATAATTCACCCCTCCACTTT.